This T cell receptor beta chain is from a study of CD8 T cells in Susac syndrome. Findings of the study overall: That the number of individuals in its TCR sequencing and HLA analysis was relatively small was acknowledged by the study.

Germline lookup yields CDR1 MNHEY and CDR2 SVGEGT. V lost 2 bases to trimming and J lost 4 bases, with 5 bases between them. The CDR3 has 13 amino acids. Concerning this clonotype: Its antigen remains unknown.

RNA in amounts of about 0.45 to 1 ug was reverse transcribed with random hexamers. In TCRdb, the immunoSEQ multiplex PCR reads were re-called with MiXCR into one record per CDR3 protein. In the table there are around 79,000 distinct CDR3 sequences, about 95% of which are singletons. The gene calls are TRBV6-2 or TRBV6-3 and TRBJ2-2, with D unresolved. This clonotype was obtained from a human donor with multiple sclerosis. The sample taken for sequencing was CD8+ T cells from PBMCs. CDR3 in amino acids: CASSYSVTGELFF. CDR3 nucleotides: TGTGCCAGCAGTTACAGCGTCACCGGGGAGCTGTTTTTT.